One sample yielded the 16 T cell receptor beta chains listed below, sequenced in a study of shared clonotypes between healthy human individuals. Assay used: immunoSEQ multiplex PCR; TCRdb lists only in-frame clones, some missing. This table holds more than 2 million clones, roughly 95% found once. Material: naive CD4+ T cells sorted from blood. As to subset: CD45RA+ positively selected. The receptor set was obtained from a man between 18 and 35 years old in good health.

This clone was recorded once. This chain connects TRBV11-1 to TRBJ1-6; D is unresolved. Between the trimmed V and J ends, which lost 3 bases and 3 bases, there was a span of 12 bases. Germline V lookup: CDR1 SGHAT, CDR2 FQDESV (reference sequence). The CDR3 loop spans 16 amino acids. CDR3 loop: CASSFRSGFYNSPLHF. The CDR3 DNA is TGTGCCAGCAGCTTTCGGTCGGGCTTCTATAATTCACCCCTCCACTTT.

The genes are TRBV7-2 and TRBJ2-7; D ambiguous. The V gene lost 1 base and the J gene lost 0 bases, with 7 bases spanning the gap. Germline V gives CDR1 SGHTA, CDR2 FQGNSA. The CDR3 sequence is 14 residues long. CDR3 region: CASSLVPDSYEQYF. The CDR3 bases are TGTGCCAGCAGCTTAGTCCCCGACTCCTACGAGCAGTACTTC.

The chain is built from TRBV25-1 and TRBJ1-1; possible D gene TRBD1, 6 bases. The CDR3 spans 16 residues. Germline CDR1 MGHDK, CDR2 SYGVNS. Deletions cut 6 bases from V and 3 bases from J, with 20 bases between. CDR3 coding DNA: TGTGCCAGCAGCCCCCTAGGGTTAGGGGGGCACACTGAAGCTTTCTTT. It encodes CASSPLGLGGHTEAFF. The complete variable domain, with remaining parts taken from reference TRBV25-1 and TRBJ1-1, reads EADIYQTPRYLVIGTGKKITLECSQTMGHDKMYWYQQDPGMELHLIHYSYGVNSTEKGDLSSESTVSRIRTEHFPLTLESARPSHTSQYLCASSPLGLGGHTEAFFGQGTRLTVV.

This clone was detected only once. The CDR3 DNA is TGTGCCAGCAGCCCGGGACAGGGAAGGCCCGGGGAGCTGTTTTTT. This translates into CASSPGQGRPGELFF. The chain links TRBV5-6 to TRBJ2-2, with 9 bases lining up with TRBD1. The CDR3 consists of 15 residues. The germline gives CDR1 SGHDT, CDR2 YYEEEE. V lost 4 bases, J lost 6 bases, and 7 bases stayed unmatched.

V and J are TRBV27 and TRBJ1-6; no reliable D call. The V end lost 2 bases, the J end lost 6 bases, and 5 bases lay between the germline ends. The CDR3 consists of 13 residues. From germline, CDR1 is MNHEY and CDR2 SMNVEV (reference sequence). CDR3 DNA sequence: TGTGCCAGCAGTTTACTGTCTAATTCACCCCTCCACTTT. Its translation is CASSLLSNSPLHF.

This clone was detected ten times or more. Other nucleotide sequences from this sample produce the same CDR3. J is TRBJ2-7 and V is TRBV5-1, with D possibly being TRBD2 (5 bases). Trimming pared 7 bases from V and 2 bases from J, leaving 16 bases between. Germline lookup yields CDR1 SGHRS and CDR2 YFSETQ. The CDR3 runs to 14 residues. CDR3 sequence (DNA): TGCGCCAGCTCCAAAGAGCGGCGGGCCTACGAGCAGTACTTC. Amino acids: CASSKERRAYEQYF.

The count of this clone is one. V is TRBV28 and J is TRBJ2-1, with 9 bases identical to TRBD1. After removal of 5 bases from V and 5 bases from J, the junction contained 16 bases not matched to a gene. Germline V gene lookup returns CDR1 MDHEN and CDR2 SYDVKM. CDR3 size: 18 residues. The CDR3 loop is CASSPGTGSLLSNNEQFF. DNA of the CDR3: TGTGCCAGCAGTCCCGGGACAGGGTCCCTCCTGTCCAACAATGAGCAGTTCTTC. Complete variable domain (other parts from reference TRBV28 and TRBJ2-1): DVKVTQSSRYLVKRTGEKVFLECVQDMDHENMFWYRQDPGLGLRLIYFSYDVKMKEKGDIPEGYSVSREKKERFSLILESASTNQTSMYLCASSPGTGSLLSNNEQFFGPGTRLTVL.

This chain connects TRBV6-1 to TRBJ2-7; no definite D call. V was shortened by 6 bases and J by 4 bases, with 16 bases between the two germline ends. Per the germline V gene, CDR1 is MNHNS and CDR2 is SASEGT. The CDR3 length is 14 residues. CDR3: CASRPQGPGYEQYF. The CDR3 DNA follows: TGTGCCAGCAGGCCCCAAGGGCCTGGGTACGAGCAGTACTTC.

The CDR3 region is CASSLGGTSHYEQYF. In nucleotides, the CDR3 is TGCGCCAGCAGCTTGGGAGGTACTTCGCACTACGAGCAGTACTTC. The chain has TRBV5-1 and TRBJ2-7; no clear D gene. In germline, CDR1 is SGHRS, CDR2 YFSETQ. Trimming took 0 bases from V and 3 from J, leaving 13 bases between them. This CDR3 region has 15 residues.

The chain is built from TRBV27 and TRBJ2-2; maybe TRBD2 (6 bases). Trimming removed 5 bases at V and 2 bases at J, with 27 bases between. Germline CDR1 MNHEY, CDR2 SMNVEV (reference sequence). This CDR3 has 20 residues. CDR3 residues: CASSPYPHGLAYTNTGELFF. For the CDR3, the DNA is TGTGCCAGCAGTCCTTATCCTCACGGGCTAGCGTACACTAACACCGGGGAGCTGTTTTTT.

The V call is TRBV15, the J call TRBJ1-5; perhaps TRBD1 as D (5 bases). Trimming took off 1 base at V and 8 bases at J, with 15 bases between the two ends. Per the germline V gene, CDR1 is LNHNV and CDR2 is YYDKDF (reference sequence). The CDR3 runs 15 residues. The CDR3 region is CATSRAGTVLKPQHF. The CDR3 nucleotides read TGTGCCACCAGCAGAGCCGGGACGGTCCTGAAGCCCCAGCATTTT.

The chain employs TRBV5-1 and TRBJ2-1; 8 nucleotides agree with TRBD2. This CDR3 comprises 15 residues. The germline V gene encodes CDR1 SGHRS and CDR2 YFSETQ. V gave up 5 bases and J gave up 8 bases; unmatched junction bases: 12. The CDR3 loop reads CASRISGGPYDEQFF. The DNA of the CDR3 is TGCGCCAGCAGGATCTCGGGAGGGCCTTACGATGAGCAGTTCTTC.

The rearrangement uses TRBV9 and TRBJ1-1; D unclear. This CDR3 comprises 16 residues. The germline CDR1 and CDR2 sequences are SGDLS and YYNGEE. Trimming left V 0 bases short and J 3 bases short, with 15 bases between. CDR3 sequence reads: CASSVEENRWDTEAFF. As DNA, the CDR3 is TGTGCCAGCAGCGTAGAGGAAAACCGCTGGGACACTGAAGCTTTCTTT.

The chain links TRBV18 to TRBJ2-7, with D tentatively TRBD1 (5 bases). Germline lookup yields CDR1 KGHSH and CDR2 LQKENI. With 3 bases removed from V and 5 bases from J, the gap between germline ends came to 20 bases. This CDR3 has 16 amino acids. CDR3 bases: TGTGCCAGCTCACCGACCACCACTACTTACAGGAACGAGCAGTACTTC. Its protein product is CASSPTTTTYRNEQYF.

This clone was recorded only once. The gene calls are TRBV7-2 and TRBJ2-7; 7 nucleotides line up with TRBD1. The CDR3 loop spans 15 amino acids. Germline lookup yields CDR1 SGHTA and CDR2 FQGNSA. V trimming: 4 bases; J trimming: 0 bases; junction bases outside the gene matches: 6. Here the CDR3 DNA reads TGTGCCAGCAGCTCGCAGGGGGACCTCTCCTACGAGCAGTACTTC. Translating gives CASSSQGDLSYEQYF.

In this sample, this clone turned up once. The chain recombines TRBV6-1 with TRBJ2-3; 7 bases are a match to TRBD1. V dropped 7 bases and J dropped 3; count of bases not matched to a gene: 7. Germline V gene sequence: CDR1 MNHNS, CDR2 SASEGT. The CDR3 spans 14 residues. The CDR3 loop is CASTWGQFTDTQYF. As DNA, the CDR3 is TGTGCCAGCACCTGGGGACAGTTTACAGATACGCAGTATTTT.